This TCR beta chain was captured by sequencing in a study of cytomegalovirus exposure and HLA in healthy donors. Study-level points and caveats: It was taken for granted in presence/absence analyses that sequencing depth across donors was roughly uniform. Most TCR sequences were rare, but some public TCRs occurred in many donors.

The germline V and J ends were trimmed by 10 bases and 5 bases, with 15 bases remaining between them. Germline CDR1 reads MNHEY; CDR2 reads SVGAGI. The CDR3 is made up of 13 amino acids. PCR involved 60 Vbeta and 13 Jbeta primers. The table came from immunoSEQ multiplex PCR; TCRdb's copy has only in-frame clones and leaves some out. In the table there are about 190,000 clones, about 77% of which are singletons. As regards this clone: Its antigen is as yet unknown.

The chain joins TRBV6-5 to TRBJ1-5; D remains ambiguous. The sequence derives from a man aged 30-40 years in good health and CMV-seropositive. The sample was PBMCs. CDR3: CAITDSGHQPQHF. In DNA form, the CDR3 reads TGTGCCATAACGGACTCTGGACATCAGCCCCAGCATTTT.